The sequence of this T cell receptor beta chain was determined in a study of identifying expanded T cells in peripheral blood. Libraries were prepared by immunoSEQ multiplex PCR; TCRdb keeps only in-frame clonotypes and omits some of them. The sample consists of some 95,000 clones, 88% of them appearing once. This clone turned up a few times. The CDR3 sequence is 15 residues long. With 7 bases removed from V and 6 bases from J, the gap between germline ends came to 21 bases. In germline, CDR1 is SNHLY, CDR2 FYNNEI. This sequence was found in a person between 18 and 70 years old in good health. Sample: blood. The V and J genes are TRBV2 and TRBJ1-1, with D possibly being TRBD1 (5 bases). The CDR3 reads CASIRGRSFPSEAFF. CDR3 nucleotide sequence: TGTGCCAGCATAAGGGGACGCTCCTTCCCCTCTGAAGCTTTCTTT.